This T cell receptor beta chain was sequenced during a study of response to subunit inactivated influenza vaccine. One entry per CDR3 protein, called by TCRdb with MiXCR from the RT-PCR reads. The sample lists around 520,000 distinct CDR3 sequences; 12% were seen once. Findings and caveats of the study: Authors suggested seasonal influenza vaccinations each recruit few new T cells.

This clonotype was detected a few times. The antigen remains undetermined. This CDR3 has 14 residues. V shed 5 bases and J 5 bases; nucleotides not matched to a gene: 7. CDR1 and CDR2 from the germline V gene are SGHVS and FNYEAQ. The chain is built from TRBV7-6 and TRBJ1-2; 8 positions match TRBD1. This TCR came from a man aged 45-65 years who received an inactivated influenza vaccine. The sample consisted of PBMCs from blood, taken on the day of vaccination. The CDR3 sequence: CASSPDRGDYGYTF. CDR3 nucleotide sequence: TGTGCCAGCAGCCCCGACAGGGGCGATTATGGCTACACCTTC.